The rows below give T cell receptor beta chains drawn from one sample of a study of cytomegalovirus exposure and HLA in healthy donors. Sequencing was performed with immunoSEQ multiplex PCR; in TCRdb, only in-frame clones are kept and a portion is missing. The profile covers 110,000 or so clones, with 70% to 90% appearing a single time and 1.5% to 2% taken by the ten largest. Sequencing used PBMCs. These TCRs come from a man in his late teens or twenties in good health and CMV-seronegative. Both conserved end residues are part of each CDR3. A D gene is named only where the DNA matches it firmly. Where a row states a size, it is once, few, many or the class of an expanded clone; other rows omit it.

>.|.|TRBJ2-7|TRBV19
CASSINGVYEQYF
TGTGCCAGTAGTATTAACGGGGTCTACGAGCAGTACTTC
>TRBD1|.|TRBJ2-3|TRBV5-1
CASTRTGRTDTQYF
TGCGCCAGCACCCGGACAGGAAGAACAGATACGCAGTATTTT
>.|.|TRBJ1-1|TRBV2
CASSDLGGETEAFF
TGTGCCAGCAGTGATCTCGGCGGGGAGACTGAAGCTTTCTTT
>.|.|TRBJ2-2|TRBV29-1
CSVVPGNTGELFF
TGCAGCGTTGTCCCAGGGAACACCGGGGAGCTGTTTTTT
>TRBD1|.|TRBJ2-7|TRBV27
CASSPGQPYEQYF
TGTGCCAGCAGTCCGGGACAGCCCTACGAGCAGTACTTC
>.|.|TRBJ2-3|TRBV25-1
CASSEDLTGTDTQYF
TGTGCCAGCAGTGAAGATCTCACAGGGACAGATACGCAGTATTTT
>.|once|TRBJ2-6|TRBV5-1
CASSNSLSGANVLTF
TGCGCCAGCAGCAACAGCCTATCTGGGGCCAACGTCCTGACTTTC
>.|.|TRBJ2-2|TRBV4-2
CASSQGQYTGELFF
TGTGCCAGCAGCCAAGGGCAGTACACCGGGGAGCTGTTTTTT
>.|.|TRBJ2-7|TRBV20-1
CSARQDYEQYF
TGCAGTGCTAGACAGGACTACGAGCAGTACTTC
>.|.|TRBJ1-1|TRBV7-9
CASSSLGGMDTEAFF
TGTGCCAGCAGCTCCCTGGGAGGGATGGACACTGAAGCTTTCTTT
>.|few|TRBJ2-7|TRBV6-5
CASSRTGLSYEQYF
TGTGCCAGCAGCCGAACAGGGCTCTCCTACGAGCAGTACTTC
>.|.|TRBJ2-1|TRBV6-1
CASKGSGSSYNEQFF
TGTGCCAGCAAGGGTAGCGGAAGCTCCTACAATGAGCAGTTCTTC
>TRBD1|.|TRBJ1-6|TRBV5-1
CASRVGQAYNSPLHF
TGCGCCAGCAGGGTGGGACAGGCCTATAATTCACCCCTCCACTTT
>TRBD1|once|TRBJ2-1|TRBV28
CATGQGSYNEQFF
TGTGCCACCGGACAGGGCTCCTACAATGAGCAGTTCTTC
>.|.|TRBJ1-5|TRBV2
CASRKALRSNQPQHF
TGTGCCAGCCGTAAGGCGTTGCGGAGCAATCAGCCCCAGCATTTT
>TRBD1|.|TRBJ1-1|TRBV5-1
CASSWTGMNTEAFF
TGCGCCAGCAGCTGGACAGGGATGAACACTGAAGCTTTCTTT
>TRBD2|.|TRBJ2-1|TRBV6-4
CASSDSSGESNEQFF
TGTGCCAGCAGTGACTCGAGCGGGGAATCCAATGAGCAGTTCTTC
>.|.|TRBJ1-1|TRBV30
CAWSTQGNTEAFF
TGTGCCTGGAGCACACAGGGAAACACTGAAGCTTTCTTT
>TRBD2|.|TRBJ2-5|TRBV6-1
CARLKAGGWQETQYF
TGTGCCAGACTAAAAGCGGGAGGGTGGCAAGAGACCCAGTACTTC
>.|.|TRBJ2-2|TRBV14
CASSPYQTGTWTGELFF
TGTGCCAGCAGCCCCTACCAAACAGGGACCTGGACCGGGGAGCTGTTTTTT
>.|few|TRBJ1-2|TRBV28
CASSLGNSRNGYTF
TGTGCCAGCAGTTTAGGCAACAGTCGGAATGGCTACACCTTC
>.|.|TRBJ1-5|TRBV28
CASRSPLDQPQHF
TGTGCCAGCAGATCCCCCCTCGATCAGCCCCAGCATTTT
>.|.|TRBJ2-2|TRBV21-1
CASSKGTGCTGELFF
TGTGCCAGCAGCAAAGGTACAGGGTGCACCGGGGAGCTGTTTTTT
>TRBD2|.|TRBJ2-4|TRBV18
CASSPGTSGDFVTKNIQYF
TGTGCCAGCTCACCTGGGACTAGCGGGGATTTTGTAACCAAAAACATTCAGTACTTC
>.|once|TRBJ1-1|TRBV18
CASSPAGRRDTEAFF
TGTGCCAGCTCCCCGGCGGGACGGAGAGACACTGAAGCTTTCTTT
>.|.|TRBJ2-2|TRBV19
CASTAYGKVFTGELFF
TGTGCCAGTACTGCCTACGGGAAGGTCTTCACCGGGGAGCTGTTTTTT